Following are 18 T cell receptor beta chains from one sample sequenced in a study of blood T cells in healthy people across ages. Sample-barcoded 5' priming and a J-beta primer mix drove a second PCR of 7 to 11 cycles. TCRdb called the 5' RACE reads again in MiXCR, with one record for every CDR3 protein. The sample has around 800,000 distinct CDR3 sequences, around a quarter seen once. This same sample was also taken into another study, of T cells of mothers and their children.

Sequencing used blood. The source is a boy aged 5-17 years in good health.

CDR3 region: CASSGRALNEQFF. The CDR3 DNA reads TGTGCCAGCAGCGGGAGGGCGTTGAATGAGCAGTTCTTC. This sequence joins TRBV7-2 and TRBJ2-7; 7 bases fit TRBD2. The end of the DNA fits TRBJ2-1 better, so the J call may be wrong. The CDR3 totals 13 residues. The germline V gene encodes CDR1 SGHTA and CDR2 FQGNSA.

A few counts support this clonotype. CDR3 sequence: CASSPGGKVQETQYF. The CDR3 coding sequence is TGTGCCAGCTCACCCGGGGGGAAAGTACAAGAGACCCAGTACTTC. The chain is built from TRBV18 and TRBJ2-7, with 7 bases matching TRBD2. The assigned J gene may be wrong: the sequence end matches TRBJ2-5 better. The CDR3 covers 15 residues. Germline V gene data show CDR1 as KGHSH and CDR2 as LQKENI.

This clonotype was detected only a few times. The chain has TRBV24-1 and TRBJ2-1, with unresolved D. The J call could be wrong; TRBJ2-7 is a better fit for the DNA end. The CDR3 spans 13 residues. Per germline, CDR1 KGHDR and CDR2 SFDVKD. The CDR3 DNA follows: TGTGCCACCAGTGATGGGGTCTCCTACGAGCAGTACTTC. Encoded protein: CATSDGVSYEQYF.

The chain recombines TRBV14 with TRBJ2-4, with D maybe TRBD1 (6 bases). The CDR3 has 16 residues. CDR1 is SGHDN and CDR2 is FVKESK in the germline V gene. Trimming stripped 4 bases from V and 0 bases from J, with 13 bases between. CDR3 sequence (DNA): TGTGCCAGCAGCCGGTTGGGACACGGAGCCAAAAACATTCAGTACTTC. It encodes CASSRLGHGAKNIQYF.

This chain uses TRBV5-1 with TRBJ1-3; no reliable D call. With 2 bases removed from V and 1 base from J, the gap between germline ends came to 7 bases. The CDR3 has 14 amino acids. Per the germline V gene, CDR1 is SGHRS and CDR2 is YFSETQ. CDR3 DNA sequence: TGCGCCAGCAGCTTTGATGAATCTGGAAACACCATATATTTT. Amino acid sequence: CASSFDESGNTIYF.

This clonotype occurred a few times. The chain has TRBV2 and TRBJ2-1; 8 positions match TRBD1. Germline V gene lookup returns CDR1 SNHLY and CDR2 FYNNEI. V lost 6 bases to trimming and J lost 9 bases; unmatched junction nucleotides: 10. The CDR3 sequence is 14 residues long. CDR3 region: CASRKDRVPSEQFF. The CDR3 bases are TGTGCCAGCAGGAAGGACAGGGTCCCCAGTGAGCAGTTCTTC.

This clonotype was recorded a few times. This chain joins TRBV4-1 and TRBJ2-5; 9 bases are a match to TRBD1. This CDR3 contains 16 residues. Losses at the gene ends were 0 bases for V and 7 bases for J; bases not matched to a gene: 9. CDR1 is MGHRA and CDR2 is YSYEKL in the germline V gene. CDR3 loop: CASSQDGTGKGGTQYF. Here the CDR3 DNA reads TGCGCCAGCAGCCAAGACGGGACAGGGAAGGGAGGGACCCAGTACTTC.

This clonotype has just a few counts. The chain combines TRBV5-1 with TRBJ1-1, with D hard to call. The CDR3 totals 13 residues. Trimming cost V 4 bases and J 5 bases, with 12 bases left between them. From germline, CDR1 is SGHRS and CDR2 YFSETQ. In DNA, the CDR3 is TGCGCCAGCAGCCCCCAAAAGAGGACTGAAGCTTTCTTT. Its protein product is CASSPQKRTEAFF.

The chain employs TRBV1 and TRBJ2-5. TRBV1 is a listed pseudogene. There are 14 residues in the CDR3. The CDR3 DNA reads as TGCACCAGCAGCCAAGATCCCCCCCAAGAGACCCAGTACTTC. This translates into CTSSQDPPQETQYF.

The chain employs TRBV20-1 and TRBJ2-5; D possibly matches TRBD1 or TRBD2 (6 bases each). Germline-derived CDR1 and CDR2 are DFQATT and SNEGSKA (reference sequence). The CDR3 is 13 amino acids. V was trimmed by 0 bases and J by 4 bases, leaving 9 bases between them. The CDR3 spells CSARDRGGETQYF. DNA for the CDR3: TGCAGTGCTAGAGACAGGGGAGGAGAGACCCAGTACTTC.

The chain combines TRBV10-3 with TRBJ2-7; 9 nucleotides match TRBD2. This CDR3 spans 13 amino acids. Germline V lookup: CDR1 ENHRY, CDR2 SYGVKD. The V and J ends lost 6 bases and 2 bases, in that order; junction bases with no gene match: 2. CDR3 residues: CAIRGTSTYEQYF. CDR3 nucleotide sequence: TGTGCCATCAGGGGGACTAGCACCTACGAGCAGTACTTC.

This clonotype appeared a few times. This chain uses TRBV19 with TRBJ2-7, with 8 bases that match TRBD1. Per the germline V gene, CDR1 is LNHDA and CDR2 is SQIVND (reference sequence). Trimming cost V 5 bases and J 4 bases; bases outside gene matches: 16. CDR3 size: 17 residues. Here the CDR3 DNA reads TGTGCCAGTAGTTTACCCCTCCCCCAGACAGGGGAGTACGAGCAGTACTTC. Encoded protein: CASSLPLPQTGEYEQYF. The full variable domain, rest sourced from reference TRBV19 and TRBJ2-7, is DGGITQSPKYLFRKEGQNVTLSCEQNLNHDAMYWYRQDPGQGLRLIYYSQIVNDFQKGDIAEGYSVSREKKESFPLTVTSAQKNPTAFYLCASSLPLPQTGEYEQYFGPGTRLTVT.

The gene calls are TRBV6-1 and TRBJ1-4, with a weak D call TRBD1 (6 bases). V was shortened by 4 bases and J by 6 bases, with 12 bases between the two germline ends. Germline V gene lookup returns CDR1 MNHNS and CDR2 SASEGT. The CDR3 contains 14 residues. CDR3 residues: CASSVVGGDEKLFF. The CDR3 DNA is TGTGCCAGCAGTGTCGTAGGGGGTGATGAAAAACTGTTTTTT.

This clonotype was seen a handful of times. The chain couples TRBV6-1 to TRBJ2-5; perhaps TRBD1 as D (6 bases). The J call may not be correct, given that the DNA end is closer to TRBJ2-1. The CDR3 extends over 16 amino acids. Per the germline V gene, CDR1 is MNHNS and CDR2 is SASEGT. CDR3 amino acids: CASSGIRTANYNEQFF. CDR3 in DNA: TGTGCCAGCAGTGGGATAAGGACAGCTAATTACAATGAGCAGTTCTTC.

This clonotype appeared a few times. This chain uses TRBV3-1 with TRBJ2-5, with 9 nucleotides matching TRBD2. The CDR3 covers 16 residues. The V and J ends lost 1 base and 1 base, in that order; junction bases with no gene match: 4. Germline V gene lookup returns CDR1 LGHDT and CDR2 YNNKEL (reference sequence). CDR3 amino acids: CASSQGLAVSQETQYF. The CDR3 region has the DNA TGTGCCAGCAGCCAAGGACTAGCGGTGAGCCAAGAGACCCAGTACTTC.

This sequence joins TRBV6-1 and TRBJ2-6; D is unclear. The germline gives CDR1 MNHNS, CDR2 SASEGT. The CDR3 is 15 residues long. The V and J ends lost 2 bases and 1 base respectively, with 6 bases between them. CDR3 DNA sequence: TGTGCCAGCAGTGAAATGGCATCTGGGGCCAACGTCCTGACTTTC. Residues: CASSEMASGANVLTF.

This chain joins TRBV14 and TRBJ2-5; TRBD1 aligns across 7 bases. V shed 3 bases and J 1 base; nucleotides not matched to a gene: 8. This CDR3 comprises 16 residues. Germline-derived CDR1 and CDR2 are SGHDN and FVKESK. CDR3 DNA sequence: TGTGCCAGCAGCCAGGGCCTGACAGGGCGCCAAGAGACCCAGTACTTC. Its translation: CASSQGLTGRQETQYF.

V and J are TRBV28 and TRBJ2-5, with D perhaps matching TRBD1 (6 bases). Trimming shortened V by 7 bases and J by 2 bases, and 11 bases separated the two germline ends. This CDR3 is built from 13 residues. Looked up from germline, CDR1 is MDHEN and CDR2 is SYDVKM. The CDR3 here is CASNPGQQETQYF. CDR3 coding DNA: TGTGCCAGCAACCCTGGACAGCAAGAGACCCAGTACTTC.